This is a list of T cell receptor beta chains from one sample in a study of cytomegalovirus exposure and HLA in healthy donors. Sequenced by immunoSEQ multiplex PCR; TCRdb stores in-frame clones only, minus some. The data show 71,000 or so clones, with over 90% seen just once and approximately 1% held by the top ten. The source material was PBMCs. The receptor source for this set is a woman aged 18 to 35 in good health and CMV-seronegative. Each CDR3 is given with its conserved first and last residue. Fields, in order: clone size, D gene, J gene, V gene, CDR3 protein, CDR3 DNA. A D gene is named only where the DNA matches it firmly. The listing skips clone size in some rows; elsewhere it reads once, few, many or a size class.

NA,NA,TRBJ2-4,TRBV2,CASSEWSGSLAKNIQYF,TGTGCCAGCAGTGAATGGAGCGGATCACTAGCCAAAAACATTCAGTACTTC
NA,TRBD1,TRBJ2-5,TRBV7-2,CASSRRTGGEGETQYF,TGTGCCAGCAGCCGAAGGACAGGGGGCGAAGGAGAGACCCAGTACTTC
NA,TRBD1,TRBJ2-2,TRBV9,CASSVELRGPDRQNTGELFF,TGTGCCAGCAGCGTAGAGTTAAGGGGCCCGGACAGGCAGAACACCGGGGAGCTGTTTTTT
NA,TRBD2,TRBJ2-1,TRBV6-5,CASSPSGGAQFF,TGTGCCAGCAGCCCCAGCGGGGGGGCGCAGTTCTTC
NA,TRBD2,TRBJ2-5,TRBV13,CASSTREAGILGTQYF,TGTGCCAGCAGCACGCGGGAGGCGGGAATTTTGGGGACCCAGTACTTC
NA,NA,TRBJ1-2,TRBV7-2,CASSPPPAGWHGYTF,TGTGCCAGCAGCCCTCCCCCGGCAGGTTGGCATGGCTACACCTTC
NA,NA,TRBJ2-1,TRBV4-2,CASSPDGQGTYNEQFF,TGTGCCAGCAGCCCGGACGGCCAGGGGACCTACAATGAGCAGTTCTTC
NA,NA,TRBJ2-7,TRBV6-1,CASSEGRLDTYEQYF,TGTGCCAGCAGTGAGGGGAGGCTGGATACCTACGAGCAGTACTTC
NA,TRBD2,TRBJ2-2,TRBV19,CASNGGLAGTGELFF,TGTGCCAGTAATGGGGGACTAGCGGGGACCGGGGAGCTGTTTTTT
NA,NA,TRBJ2-2,TRBV9,CASSVRAGELFF,TGTGCCAGCAGCGTCCGGGCCGGGGAGCTGTTTTTT
NA,TRBD1,TRBJ1-6,TRBV2,CASSEQGDVSPLHF,TGTGCCAGCAGTGAACAGGGGGACGTATCACCCCTCCACTTT
once,TRBD1,TRBJ1-5,TRBV15,CATSGSRQGDQPQHF,TGTGCCACCAGCGGAAGTAGACAGGGCGATCAGCCCCAGCATTTT
NA,TRBD1,TRBJ1-1,TRBV27,CASSMTGGNTEAFF,TGTGCCAGCAGTATGACAGGGGGGAACACTGAAGCTTTCTTT
NA,TRBD1,TRBJ2-1,TRBV7-6,CASSSTGGNEQFF,TGTGCCAGCAGCTCGACAGGGGGTAATGAGCAGTTCTTC
NA,TRBD1,TRBJ2-5,TRBV7-2,CASSTTGTGSETQYF,TGTGCCAGCAGCACCACCGGGACAGGGTCGGAGACCCAGTACTTC
NA,TRBD1,TRBJ1-2,TRBV2,CASSETGDGYTF,TGTGCCAGCAGTGAAACAGGGGATGGCTACACCTTC
NA,NA,TRBJ2-2,TRBV2,CASIPLGIGELFF,TGTGCCAGCATTCCACTAGGGATCGGGGAGCTGTTTTTT
NA,TRBD2,TRBJ2-5,TRBV6-5,CASRTSGGFQETQYF,TGTGCCAGCAGGACTAGCGGGGGGTTTCAAGAGACCCAGTACTTC
NA,NA,TRBJ1-2,TRBV5-1,CASSPQNGAPGDGYTF,TGCGCCAGCAGCCCTCAAAACGGCGCACCCGGGGATGGCTACACCTTC
once,TRBD1,TRBJ2-3,TRBV19,CATVGQGNTDTQYF,TGTGCCACTGTGGGACAGGGGAACACAGATACGCAGTATTTT
NA,TRBD2,TRBJ2-1,TRBV7-3,CASRRSGSDEQFF,TGTGCCAGCAGACGTAGCGGGAGTGATGAGCAGTTCTTC
once,NA,TRBJ1-3,TRBV4-1,CASSHPRIPGHISGNTIYF,TGCGCCAGCAGCCATCCTCGTATCCCGGGACATATCTCTGGAAACACCATATATTTT
NA,TRBD2,TRBJ2-1,TRBV7-8,CASSFRPVGLGFHEQFF,TGTGCCAGCAGCTTCCGACCCGTGGGACTAGGATTCCATGAGCAGTTCTTC
NA,NA,TRBJ2-7,TRBV7-3,CASSPTALGGEQYF,TGTGCCAGCAGCCCAACGGCCTTGGGGGGCGAGCAGTACTTC
NA,NA,TRBJ1-1,TRBV30,CACGTEAFF,TGTGCCTGCGGTACTGAAGCTTTCTTT
few,NA,TRBJ2-1,TRBV4-1,CASSQEGTRGAYNEQFF,TGCGCCAGCAGCCAAGAAGGCACCAGGGGTGCCTACAATGAGCAGTTCTTC
NA,TRBD1,TRBJ1-4,TRBV30,CAWGTGTGHEKLFF,TGTGCCTGGGGGACCGGGACAGGGCATGAAAAACTGTTTTTT
NA,TRBD2,TRBJ2-3,TRBV2,CASRRGAGGAFWADTQYF,TGTGCCAGCAGACGGGGAGCGGGAGGGGCCTTTTGGGCAGATACGCAGTATTTT
NA,TRBD2,TRBJ2-5,TRBV10-3,CAILGEGGETQYF,TGTGCCATCTTAGGGGAGGGCGGAGAGACCCAGTACTTC
NA,NA,TRBJ2-7,TRBV28,CASSPRYEQYF,TGTGCCAGCAGTCCTCGGTACGAGCAGTACTTC
few,NA,TRBJ2-7,TRBV6-1,CASIVRGAYEQYF,TGTGCCAGCATAGTCAGGGGGGCCTACGAGCAGTACTTC
NA,TRBD1,TRBJ2-7,TRBV11-3,CASSSTGAISDEQYF,TGTGCCAGCAGCTCCACAGGGGCGATTTCGGACGAGCAGTACTTC
NA,TRBD1,TRBJ1-1,TRBV6-1,CASSETPTGGTEAFF,TGTGCCAGCAGTGAAACCCCGACAGGGGGCACTGAAGCTTTCTTT
once,NA,TRBJ1-2,TRBV4-2,CASSQDRGGGYGYTF,TGTGCCAGCAGCCAAGATCGGGGGGGAGGCTATGGCTACACCTTC
NA,NA,TRBJ1-3,TRBV10-2,CASGDRSSGNTIYF,TGCGCCAGCGGTGATAGATCCTCTGGAAACACCATATATTTT
NA,NA,TRBJ2-1,TRBV9,CASSRGLPSYNEQFF,TGTGCCAGCAGCCGGGGACTTCCCTCCTACAATGAGCAGTTCTTC
NA,NA,TRBJ2-2,TRBV4-2,CASSSPGDGELFF,TGTGCCAGCAGCTCGCCAGGGGACGGGGAGCTGTTTTTT
NA,TRBD2,TRBJ2-3,TRBV28,CASSIFGEREWNTQYF,TGTGCCAGCAGTATATTTGGGGAGCGGGAGTGGAATACGCAGTATTTT
NA,NA,TRBJ1-5,TRBV10-2,CASGPGRGQPQHF,TGCGCCAGCGGACCGGGGCGGGGTCAGCCCCAGCATTTT
NA,NA,TRBJ1-2,TRBV6-1,CASSVTGFGNNYGYTF,TGTGCCAGCAGTGTTACAGGGTTCGGCAATAACTATGGCTACACCTTC
NA,NA,TRBJ1-6,TRBV21-1,CASSKAGGSPLHF,TGTGCCAGCAGCAAAGCGGGGGGTTCACCCCTCCACTTT
NA,TRBD1,TRBJ1-5,TRBV29-1,CSVVGTGGQPQHF,TGCAGCGTGGTAGGGACAGGGGGTCAGCCCCAGCATTTT
NA,NA,TRBJ2-5,TRBV27,CASSSTGGGVQETQYF,TGTGCCAGCAGTTCTACGGGGGGCGGGGTGCAAGAGACCCAGTACTTC
NA,TRBD1,TRBJ2-2,TRBV5-1,CASSLFRTGGVIGELFF,TGCGCCAGCAGCTTGTTCCGGACAGGGGGAGTAATCGGGGAGCTGTTTTTT
once,TRBD1,TRBJ1-2,TRBV7-8,CASSRDRGDGYTF,TGTGCCAGCAGTCGGGACAGGGGGGACGGCTACACCTTC
once,TRBD2,TRBJ2-3,TRBV30,CAWSDTSATDTQYF,TGTGCCTGGAGTGACACTAGCGCCACAGATACGCAGTATTTT
NA,NA,TRBJ1-2,TRBV5-6,CASSTFGSGLGSTF,TGTGCCAGCAGCACGTTCGGCAGCGGACTCGGGTCCACCTTC
few,TRBD1,TRBJ2-3,TRBV6-1,CASSEGRTGADTQYF,TGTGCCAGCAGTGAAGGTCGGACAGGGGCAGATACGCAGTATTTT
NA,TRBD2,TRBJ2-3,TRBV7-7,CASSLGLAGGADTQYF,TGTGCCAGCAGCTTAGGGCTAGCGGGGGGGGCAGATACGCAGTATTTT
NA,NA,TRBJ2-1,TRBV5-1,CASTRGGRDEQFF,TGCGCCAGCACTAGGGGGGGACGCGATGAGCAGTTCTTC
NA,NA,TRBJ2-1,TRBV6-6,CASSYLPGEGNDEQFF,TGTGCCAGCAGTTACCTCCCGGGCGAGGGCAACGATGAGCAGTTCTTC
NA,TRBD1,TRBJ1-1,TRBV19,CASRAGGGTEAFF,TGTGCCAGTAGAGCAGGGGGAGGAACTGAAGCTTTCTTT